This is a list of T cell receptor beta chains from one sample in a study of T cell repertoires in cytomegalovirus infection. TCRdb recomputed calls from the reads with MiXCR, one row per CDR3 protein. Altogether about 440,000 distinct CDR3 sequences are present, under 40% being singletons, with the ten largest covering roughly an eighth. Sequencing used PBMCs. Receptors were obtained from a human donor in good health (CMV status not recorded). Some clones in this sample may be carry-over from other donors' samples. Each CDR3 is given with its conserved first and last residue. A D gene is named only where the DNA matches it firmly.

D gene,V gene,CDR3 protein
.,TRBV5-6,CASSPRTNSGANVLNF
TRBD2,TRBV7-6,CASSLRSGGANYNEQFF
TRBD1,TRBV2,CASSEEQGIIYEQYF
.,TRBV11-2,CASSSQPTPGPRGETQYF
.,TRBV7-2,CASSSGGLRDTEAFF
.,TRBV11-2,CASSSVRSGNTIYF
.,TRBV19,CASSIWQDSNTGELFF
TRBD1,TRBV7-2,CASSLVRPLNRGQPQHF
TRBD1,TRBV6-1,CASSPFGTGHTEAFF
.,TRBV6-2/TRBV6-3,CASRDWTYEQYF
.,TRBV7-2,CASSLIRISTDTQYF
.,TRBV19,CASSIRGINQPQHF
TRBD1,TRBV12-3/TRBV12-4,CASSLGDRPTDTQYF
.,TRBV5-1,CASSLGGKDSGNTIYF
.,TRBV5-8,CASSLDSAKQSNQPQHF
TRBD1,TRBV7-2,CASCVGQGMLGTEAFF
.,TRBV5-5,CASSLGDVEAFF
.,TRBV28,CAGGGTPTNEKLFF
.,TRBV6-1,CASKTWPGASYGYTF
TRBD1,TRBV19,CASSMAGGNTEAFF
TRBD1,TRBV6-2/TRBV6-3,CASSPTGAMNTEAFF
.,TRBV18,CASSPAGYGYTF
.,TRBV2,CASSEGTSVTNEKLFF
.,TRBV5-5,CASSGFLGPTNTEAFF
.,TRBV12-3/TRBV12-4,CASSLRDTDTQYF
TRBD1,TRBV4-1,CASSQDIRQGGNTIYF
.,TRBV11-2,CASSLFLGNGANVLTF
.,TRBV7-2,CASSPLVGGGYEQYF
.,TRBV4-1,CASSQGLGYGYTF
TRBD1,TRBV2,CASTRTGYNQPQHF
.,TRBV6-2/TRBV6-3,CASSYRLSEAFF
.,TRBV15,CATSRGGRGSNTEAFF
TRBD1,TRBV19,CASIMYRGNTEAFF
TRBD2,TRBV20-1,CSARGTLAGSLYEQYF
TRBD1,TRBV6-4,CASRPDRDTGELFF
TRBD1,TRBV10-2,CASSEPPGTGNTEAFF
.,TRBV20-1,CSASGGVGENSPLHF
TRBD1,TRBV5-4,CASSPTDRSYEQYF
.,TRBV4-1,CASSPTDGVFYEQYF
TRBD1,TRBV12-3/TRBV12-4,CASSFIPSTGGQASGTYEQYF
.,TRBV6-5,CSSSYVGGRNYGYTF
TRBD1,TRBV5-4,CASSLDRGRRTEAFF
TRBD2,TRBV7-9,CASSPLGLAGHEQYF
.,TRBV7-2,CASSYRREVNSPLHF
TRBD1,TRBV15,CATSGEQGARTDTQYF
.,TRBV7-3,CASSLEGTWTEAFF
.,TRBV6-2/TRBV6-3,CASSFDRRAWGNEQFF
TRBD1,TRBV4-2,CASSQRPPGQGSNEQFF
.,TRBV7-2,CASSLLRSYNEQFF
.,TRBV5-1,CASSASGNGNNSPLHF
.,TRBV15,CATSRRATEAFF
TRBD1,TRBV5-5,CASSLASGQGSYGYTF
.,TRBV12-3/TRBV12-4,CASRRDTEQYF
.,TRBV12-3/TRBV12-4,CASTTHGVDTGELFF
TRBD2,TRBV19,CASSMERGGYNEQFF
TRBD1,TRBV7-2,CASRGQGHTGELFF
.,TRBV12-3/TRBV12-4,CASSFEASTDTQYF